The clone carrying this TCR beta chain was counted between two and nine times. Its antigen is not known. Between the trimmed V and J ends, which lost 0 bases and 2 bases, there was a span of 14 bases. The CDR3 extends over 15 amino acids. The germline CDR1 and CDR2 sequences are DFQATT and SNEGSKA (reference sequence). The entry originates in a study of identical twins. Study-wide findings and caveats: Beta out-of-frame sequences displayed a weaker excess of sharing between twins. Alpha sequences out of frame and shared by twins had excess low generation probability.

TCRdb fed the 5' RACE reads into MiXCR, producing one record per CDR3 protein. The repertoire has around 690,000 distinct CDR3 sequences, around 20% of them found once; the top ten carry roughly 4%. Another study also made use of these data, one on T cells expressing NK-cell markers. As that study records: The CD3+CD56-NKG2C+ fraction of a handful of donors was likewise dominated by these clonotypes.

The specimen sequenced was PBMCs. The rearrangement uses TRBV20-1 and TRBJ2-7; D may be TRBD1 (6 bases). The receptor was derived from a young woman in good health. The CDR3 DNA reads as TGCAGTGCTAGAGATCTGAAGGGGGACCCCTACGAGCAGTACTTC. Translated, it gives CSARDLKGDPYEQYF.